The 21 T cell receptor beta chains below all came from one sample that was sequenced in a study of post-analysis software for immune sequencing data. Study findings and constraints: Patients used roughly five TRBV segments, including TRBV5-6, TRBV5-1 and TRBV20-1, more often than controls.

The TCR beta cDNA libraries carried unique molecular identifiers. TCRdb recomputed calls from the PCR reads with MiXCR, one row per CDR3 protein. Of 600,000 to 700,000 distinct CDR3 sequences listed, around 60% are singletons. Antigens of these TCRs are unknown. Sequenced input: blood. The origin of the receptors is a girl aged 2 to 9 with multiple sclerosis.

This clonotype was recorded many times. The CDR3 protein is CASSRQGSTDTQYF. The CDR3, as DNA: TGTGCCAGCAGTCGACAGGGAAGCACAGATACGCAGTATTTT. This chain connects TRBV6-4 to TRBJ2-3, with 7 bases lining up with TRBD1. This CDR3 has 14 residues. V lost 5 bases, J lost 0 bases, and 2 bases stayed unmatched. Germline V gene sequence: CDR1 MRHNA, CDR2 SNTAGT.

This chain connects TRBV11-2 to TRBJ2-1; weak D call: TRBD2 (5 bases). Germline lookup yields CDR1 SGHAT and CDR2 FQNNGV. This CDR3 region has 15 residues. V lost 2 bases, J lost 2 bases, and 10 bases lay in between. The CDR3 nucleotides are TGTGCCAGCAGCTTAAACACGGGAACCTACAATGAGCAGTTCTTC. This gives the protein CASSLNTGTYNEQFF.

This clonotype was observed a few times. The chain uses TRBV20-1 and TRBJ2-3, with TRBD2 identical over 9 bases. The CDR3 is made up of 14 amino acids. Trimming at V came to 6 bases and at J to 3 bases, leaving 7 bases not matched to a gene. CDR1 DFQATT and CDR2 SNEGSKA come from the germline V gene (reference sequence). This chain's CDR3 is CSAAGGPDTDTQYF. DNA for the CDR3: TGCAGTGCCGCGGGAGGGCCCGATACAGATACGCAGTATTTT.

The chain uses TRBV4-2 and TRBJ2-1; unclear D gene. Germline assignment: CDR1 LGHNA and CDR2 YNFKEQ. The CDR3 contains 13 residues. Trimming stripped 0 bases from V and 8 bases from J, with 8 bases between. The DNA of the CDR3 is TGTGCCAGCAGCCAAGAGATAGCCCATGAGCAGTTCTTC. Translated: CASSQEIAHEQFF.

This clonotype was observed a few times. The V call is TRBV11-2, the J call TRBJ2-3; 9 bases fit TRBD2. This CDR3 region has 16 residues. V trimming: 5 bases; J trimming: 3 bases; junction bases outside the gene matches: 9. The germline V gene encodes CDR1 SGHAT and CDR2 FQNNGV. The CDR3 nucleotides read TGTGCCAGCAGCACCGGGGCTAGCGGGAAAACAGATACGCAGTATTTT. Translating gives CASSTGASGKTDTQYF.

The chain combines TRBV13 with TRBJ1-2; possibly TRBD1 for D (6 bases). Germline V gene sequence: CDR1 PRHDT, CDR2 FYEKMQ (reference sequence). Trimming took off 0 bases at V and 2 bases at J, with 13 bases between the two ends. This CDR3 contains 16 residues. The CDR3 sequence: CASSLGTGGGNYGYTF. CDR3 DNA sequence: TGTGCCAGCAGCTTAGGGACAGGAGGGGGAAACTATGGCTACACCTTC.

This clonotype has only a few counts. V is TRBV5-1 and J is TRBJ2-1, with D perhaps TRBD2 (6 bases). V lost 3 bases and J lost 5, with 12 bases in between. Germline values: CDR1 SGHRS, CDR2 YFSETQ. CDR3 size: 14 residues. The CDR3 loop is CASSSASDHNEQFF. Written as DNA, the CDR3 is TGCGCCAGCAGCTCCGCTAGCGACCACAATGAGCAGTTCTTC.

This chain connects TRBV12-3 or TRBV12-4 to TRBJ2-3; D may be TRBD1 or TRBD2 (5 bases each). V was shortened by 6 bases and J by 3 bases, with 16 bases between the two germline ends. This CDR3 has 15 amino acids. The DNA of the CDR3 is TGTGCCAGCAGGGGGGAGCGGATACAGACAGATACGCAGTATTTT. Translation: CASRGERIQTDTQYF.

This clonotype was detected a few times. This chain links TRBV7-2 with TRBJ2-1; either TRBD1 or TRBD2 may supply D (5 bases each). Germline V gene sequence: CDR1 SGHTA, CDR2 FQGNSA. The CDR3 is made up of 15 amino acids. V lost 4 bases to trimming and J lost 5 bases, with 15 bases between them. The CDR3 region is CASSSPGPHDNEQFF. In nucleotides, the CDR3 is TGTGCCAGCAGCTCTCCGGGACCCCATGACAATGAGCAGTTCTTC. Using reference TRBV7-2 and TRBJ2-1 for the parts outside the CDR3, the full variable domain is GAGVSQSPSNKVTEKGKDVELRCDPISGHTALYWYRQSLGQGLEFLIYFQGNSAPDKSGLPSDRFSAERTGGSVSTLTIQRTQQEDSAVYLCASSSPGPHDNEQFFGPGTRLTVL.

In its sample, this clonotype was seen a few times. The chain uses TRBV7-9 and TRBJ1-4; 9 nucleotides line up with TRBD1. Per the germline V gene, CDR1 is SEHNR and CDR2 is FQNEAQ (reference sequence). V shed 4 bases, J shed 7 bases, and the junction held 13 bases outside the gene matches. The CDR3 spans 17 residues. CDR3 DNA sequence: TGTGCCAGCAGCTCCCCTCCTGCTGACAGGGGGAGTGAAAAACTGTTTTTT. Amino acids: CASSSPPADRGSEKLFF.

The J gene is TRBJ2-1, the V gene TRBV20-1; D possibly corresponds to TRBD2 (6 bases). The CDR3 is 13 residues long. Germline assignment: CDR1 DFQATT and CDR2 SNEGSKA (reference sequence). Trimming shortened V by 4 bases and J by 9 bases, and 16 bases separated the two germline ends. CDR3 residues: CSAIILARAEQFF. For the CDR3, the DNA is TGCAGTGCTATTATCCTAGCGCGAGCTGAGCAGTTCTTC.

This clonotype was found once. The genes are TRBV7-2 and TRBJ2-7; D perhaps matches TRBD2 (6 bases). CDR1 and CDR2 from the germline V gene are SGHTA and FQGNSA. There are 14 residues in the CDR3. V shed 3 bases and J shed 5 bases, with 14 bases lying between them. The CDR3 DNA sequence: TGTGCCAGCAGCTTGGCCGGGAGTAGCAACGAGCAGTACTTC. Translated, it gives CASSLAGSSNEQYF.

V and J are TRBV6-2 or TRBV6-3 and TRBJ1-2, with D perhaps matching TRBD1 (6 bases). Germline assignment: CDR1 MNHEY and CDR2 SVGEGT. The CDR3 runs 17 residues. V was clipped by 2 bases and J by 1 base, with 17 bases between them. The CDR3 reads CASSYPGGAGDNYGYTF. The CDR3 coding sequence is TGTGCCAGCAGTTACCCCGGCGGGGCAGGGGATAACTATGGCTACACCTTC.

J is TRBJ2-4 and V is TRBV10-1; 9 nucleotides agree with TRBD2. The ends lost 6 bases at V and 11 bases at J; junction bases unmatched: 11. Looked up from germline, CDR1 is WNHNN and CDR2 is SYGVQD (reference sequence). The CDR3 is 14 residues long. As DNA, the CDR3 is TGCGCCAGCAGGGGTGGGACTAGCTTAACGTTTCAGTACTTC. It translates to CASRGGTSLTFQYF.

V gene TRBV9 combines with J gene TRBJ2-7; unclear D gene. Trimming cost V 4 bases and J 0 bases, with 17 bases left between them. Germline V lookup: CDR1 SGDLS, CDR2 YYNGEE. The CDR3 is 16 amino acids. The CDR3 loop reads CASSPMGKTSSYEQYF. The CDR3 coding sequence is TGTGCCAGCAGCCCGATGGGAAAAACCAGCTCCTACGAGCAGTACTTC.

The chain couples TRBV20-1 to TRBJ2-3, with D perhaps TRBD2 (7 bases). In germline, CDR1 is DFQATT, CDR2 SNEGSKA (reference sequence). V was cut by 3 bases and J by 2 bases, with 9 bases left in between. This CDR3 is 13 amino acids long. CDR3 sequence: CSASGGPTDTQYF. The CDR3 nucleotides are TGCAGTGCTAGCGGGGGGCCCACAGATACGCAGTATTTT.

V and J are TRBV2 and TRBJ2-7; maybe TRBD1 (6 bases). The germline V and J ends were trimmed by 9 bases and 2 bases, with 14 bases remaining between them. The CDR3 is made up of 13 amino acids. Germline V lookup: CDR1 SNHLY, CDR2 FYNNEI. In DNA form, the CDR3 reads TGTGCCAGTTCCCGGGACACAGCCTACGAGCAGTACTTC. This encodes CASSRDTAYEQYF. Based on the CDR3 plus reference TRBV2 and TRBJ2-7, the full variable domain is EPEVTQTPSHQVTQMGQEVILRCVPISNHLYFYWYRQILGQKVEFLVSFYNNEISEKSEIFDDQFSVERPDGSNFTLKIRSTKLEDSAMYFCASSRDTAYEQYFGPGTRLTVT.

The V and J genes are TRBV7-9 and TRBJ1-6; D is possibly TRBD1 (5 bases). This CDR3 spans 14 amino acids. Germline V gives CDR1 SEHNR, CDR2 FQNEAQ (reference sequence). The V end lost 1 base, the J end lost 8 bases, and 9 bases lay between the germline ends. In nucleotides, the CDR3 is TGTGCCAGCAGCTTAGGTCAGGGAGATTCACCCCTCCACTTT. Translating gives CASSLGQGDSPLHF.

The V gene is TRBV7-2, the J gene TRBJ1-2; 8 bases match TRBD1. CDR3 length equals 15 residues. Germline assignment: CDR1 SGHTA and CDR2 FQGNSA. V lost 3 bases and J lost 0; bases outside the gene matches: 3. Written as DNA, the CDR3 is TGTGCCAGCAGCTTCCGGGACAGGCCTAACTATGGCTACACCTTC. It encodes CASSFRDRPNYGYTF.

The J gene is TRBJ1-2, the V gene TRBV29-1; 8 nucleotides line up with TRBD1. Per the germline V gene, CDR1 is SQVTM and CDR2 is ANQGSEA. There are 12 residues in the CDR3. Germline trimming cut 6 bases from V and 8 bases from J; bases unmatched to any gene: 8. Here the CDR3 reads CSVDGQGNGYTF. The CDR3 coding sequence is TGCAGCGTAGACGGACAGGGTAACGGCTACACCTTC.

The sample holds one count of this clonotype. CDR3 sequence: CANSPGDGETQYF. As DNA, the CDR3 is TGTGCCAACAGCCCGGGGGACGGGGAGACCCAGTACTTC. The chain joins TRBV10-3 to TRBJ2-5; the D gene is possibly TRBD2 (6 bases). V was trimmed by 10 bases and J by 5 bases, leaving 17 bases between them. Germline loops: CDR1 ENHRY, CDR2 SYGVKD. The CDR3 extends over 13 amino acids.